The 8 T cell receptor beta chains below come from one sample, sequenced in a study of T cell repertoires in aging, cancer and after chemotherapy. The template was genomic DNA from peripheral blood, not RNA. Multiplex touch-down PCR with TRB-A/B primers amplified rearranged V-D-J TRB sequences. TCRdb re-called the multiplex PCR reads with MiXCR, one entry per CDR3 protein. This sample carries 2,500 to 3,000 distinct CDR3 sequences, roughly a fifth of them seen once, and the ten largest clones take 3% to 3.5%. Sample: blood. These receptors all stem from a human donor with a solid tumor.

For this clonotype: Being one base from a much bigger clone, this may be a read error. The chain couples TRBV19 to TRBJ1-5; D is perhaps TRBD1 (5 bases). This CDR3 comprises 13 residues. Germline CDR1 is LNHDA and CDR2 is SQIVND (reference sequence). CDR3 loop: CSSSIEGNQPQHF. CDR3 nucleotides: TGTTCCAGTAGTATTGAGGGGAATCAGCCCCAGCATTTT.

The genes are TRBV10-3 and TRBJ1-1, with D unresolved. V was trimmed by 5 bases and J by 6 bases, leaving 10 bases between them. This CDR3 contains 12 residues. The germline gives CDR1 ENHRY, CDR2 SYGVKD. The CDR3 sequence: CAISYPSPEAFF. CDR3 DNA: TGTGCCATCAGTTACCCGAGCCCTGAAGCTTTCTTT.

This clonotype is medium-sized. The chain has TRBV19 and TRBJ1-2, with D possibly matching TRBD1 (5 bases). Germline V gene lookup returns CDR1 LNHDA and CDR2 SQIVND (reference sequence). The CDR3 extends over 15 amino acids. V was pared by 3 bases and J by 4 bases, with 15 bases between. CDR3 sequence (DNA): TGTGCCAGTAGTATTGGATTGGGGGGGGGCTATGGCTACACCTTC. This translates into CASSIGLGGGYGYTF.

Sample share makes this clonotype medium-sized (0.01 to 0.1%). This chain links TRBV12-3 or TRBV12-4 with TRBJ1-2; D remains unclear. V was shortened by 3 bases and J by 3 bases, with 17 bases between the two germline ends. CDR3 size: 16 residues. The CDR3 region has the DNA TGTGCCAGCAGTTTCTGGGCAGGCCTATCAGACTATGGCTACACCTTC. It translates to CASSFWAGLSDYGYTF.

V gene TRBV7-2 combines with J gene TRBJ2-7; 8 bases line up with TRBD1. Per germline, CDR1 SGHTA and CDR2 FQGNSA. The V segment lost 2 bases and the J segment 1 base; nucleotides outside the gene matches: 7. The CDR3 has 16 amino acids. The CDR3 nucleotides read TGTGCCAGCAGCTTAAGTTCAGGGGGCAAATCCTACGAGCAGTACTTC. Residues: CASSLSSGGKSYEQYF.

This clonotype was counted a few times. The gene calls are TRBV5-6 and TRBJ1-1; tentatively, D is TRBD1 (5 bases). Germline CDR1 is SGHDT and CDR2 is YYEEEE. The germline V and J ends were trimmed by 2 bases and 4 bases, with 15 bases remaining between them. The CDR3 covers 15 residues. For the CDR3, the DNA is TGTGCCAGCAGCTTAACAGGACTCCGGGTCACTGAAGCTTTCTTT. This encodes CASSLTGLRVTEAFF.

This chain links TRBV7-2 with TRBJ2-3, with a possible D match to TRBD2 (6 bases). CDR1 SGHTA and CDR2 FQGNSA come from the germline V gene. V was clipped by 3 bases and J by 0 bases, with 22 bases between them. The CDR3 is 19 residues long. The CDR3 nucleotides read TGTGCCAGCAGCTTGAGCGGGTCCAAGCACAAACAAAGCACAGATACGCAGTATTTT. Encoded protein: CASSLSGSKHKQSTDTQYF.

This clonotype was seen once. J is TRBJ1-3 and V is TRBV4-3; D gene unclear. The CDR3 is 13 amino acids. Per the germline V gene, CDR1 is LGHNA and CDR2 is YSLEER. Trimming shortened V by 0 bases and J by 0 bases, and 0 bases separated the two germline ends. The DNA for the CDR3 is TGCGCCAGCAGCCAAGACTCTGGAAACACCATATATTTT. This codes for CASSQDSGNTIYF.